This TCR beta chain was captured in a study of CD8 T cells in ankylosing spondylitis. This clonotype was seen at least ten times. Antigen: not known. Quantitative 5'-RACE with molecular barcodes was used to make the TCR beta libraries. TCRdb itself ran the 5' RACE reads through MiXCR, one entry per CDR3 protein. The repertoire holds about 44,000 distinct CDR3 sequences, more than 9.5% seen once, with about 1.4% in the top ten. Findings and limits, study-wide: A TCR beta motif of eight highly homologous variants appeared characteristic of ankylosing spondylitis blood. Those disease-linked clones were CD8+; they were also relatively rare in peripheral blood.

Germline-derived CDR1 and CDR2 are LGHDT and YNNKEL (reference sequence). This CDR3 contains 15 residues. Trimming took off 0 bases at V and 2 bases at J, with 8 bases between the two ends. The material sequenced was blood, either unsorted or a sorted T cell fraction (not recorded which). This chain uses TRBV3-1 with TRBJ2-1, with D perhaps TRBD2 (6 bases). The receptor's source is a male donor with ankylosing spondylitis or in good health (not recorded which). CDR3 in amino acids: CASSQDGGPYNEQFF. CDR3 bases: TGTGCCAGCAGCCAAGACGGGGGACCCTACAATGAGCAGTTCTTC.